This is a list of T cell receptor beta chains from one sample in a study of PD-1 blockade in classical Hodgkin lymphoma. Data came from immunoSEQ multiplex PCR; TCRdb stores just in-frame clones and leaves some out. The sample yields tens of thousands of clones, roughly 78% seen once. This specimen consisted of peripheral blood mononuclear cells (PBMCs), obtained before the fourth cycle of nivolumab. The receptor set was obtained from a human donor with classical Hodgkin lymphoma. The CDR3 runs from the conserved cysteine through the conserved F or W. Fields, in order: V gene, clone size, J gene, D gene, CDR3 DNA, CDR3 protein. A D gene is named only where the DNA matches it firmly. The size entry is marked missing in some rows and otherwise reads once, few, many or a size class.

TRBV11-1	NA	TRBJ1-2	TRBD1	TGTGCCAGCAGCTTTGGGACAGACCTTTATGGCTACACCTTC	CASSFGTDLYGYTF
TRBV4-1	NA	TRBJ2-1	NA	TGCGCCAGCAGCCAAGATCGAGGACGGCCGACCTACAATGAGCAGTTCTTC	CASSQDRGRPTYNEQFF
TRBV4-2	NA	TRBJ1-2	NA	TGTGCCAGCAGCCAAGACGGGGGCATGGTTAATGGCTACACCTTC	CASSQDGGMVNGYTF
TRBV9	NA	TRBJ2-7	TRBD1	TGTGCCAGCAGCGCTATTCCGGGACAGGGGAAGGACGAGCAGTACTTC	CASSAIPGQGKDEQYF
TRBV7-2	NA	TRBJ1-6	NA	TGTGCCAGCAGTACAATGCAGCTCACCAGCGGGTCACCCCTCCACTTT	CASSTMQLTSGSPLHF
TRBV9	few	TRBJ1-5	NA	TGTGCCAGCAGCGTAGCGGGGAATCAGCCCCAGCATTTT	CASSVAGNQPQHF
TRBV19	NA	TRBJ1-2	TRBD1	TGTGCCAGTAGTATTGAGGGAGGGGGCGACTATGGCTACACCTTC	CASSIEGGGDYGYTF
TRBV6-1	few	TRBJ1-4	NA	TGTGCCAGCAGTGAAGCGCCGGGGAATGAAAAACTGTTTTTT	CASSEAPGNEKLFF
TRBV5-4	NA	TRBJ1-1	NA	TGTGCCAGCAGCTTGGCCGCGGGAGGAGACACTGAAGCTTTCTTT	CASSLAAGGDTEAFF
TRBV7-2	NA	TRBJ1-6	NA	TGTGCCAGCAGCTTAGGACCTTTCTATAATTCACCCCTCCACTTT	CASSLGPFYNSPLHF
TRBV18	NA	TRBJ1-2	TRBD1	TGTGCCAGCTCACCACCACAGGGGCGCTGGGGCTACACCTTC	CASSPPQGRWGYTF
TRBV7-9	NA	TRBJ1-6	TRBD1	TGTGCCAGCAGCTCCGGCCGCGGGACAGGGCATTCACCCCTCCACTTT	CASSSGRGTGHSPLHF
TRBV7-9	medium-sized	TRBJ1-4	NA	TGTGCCAGCAGAACTGGGGGCATCGGTGAAAAACTGTTTTTT	CASRTGGIGEKLFF